The 31 T cell receptor beta chains presented below share a single source sample, sequenced in a study of cytomegalovirus exposure and HLA in healthy donors. Vbeta (60) and Jbeta (13) primers were used in the PCR. Sequencing was performed with immunoSEQ multiplex PCR; in TCRdb, only in-frame clones are kept and a portion is missing. The data show about 60,000 clones, with around three quarters seen just once and approximately 4.2% held by the top ten. The sequenced sample was PBMCs. The receptors derive from a woman aged 25 to 39 in good health and CMV-seronegative.

The V call is TRBV6-5, the J call TRBJ1-5, with 8 bases identical to TRBD1. J was trimmed by 3 bases and V by 6 bases; bases with no gene match: 7. CDR1 and CDR2 (germline): MNHEY, SVGAGI. This CDR3 contains 15 residues. This CDR3 reads CASRPGQGHNQPQHF. DNA of the CDR3: TGTGCCAGCAGACCCGGACAGGGACACAATCAGCCCCAGCATTTT.

This chain joins TRBV30 and TRBJ1-2; TRBD1 matches 11 bases. V lost 6 bases and J lost 1; bases outside the gene matches: 10. The CDR3 covers 16 residues. Germline loops: CDR1 GTSNPN, CDR2 SVGIG (reference sequence). CDR3 in DNA: TGTGCCTGCCCTTCAGGGACAGGGGGATATAACTATGGCTACACCTTC. Protein product: CACPSGTGGYNYGYTF.

The rearrangement joins TRBV6-1 to TRBJ2-7; D not resolved. There are 13 residues in the CDR3. Germline CDR1 is MNHNS and CDR2 is SASEGT. V dropped 4 bases and J dropped 2 bases, with 9 bases sitting between them. This chain's CDR3 is CASSVSEAYEQYF. The CDR3 DNA follows: TGTGCCAGCAGTGTATCAGAGGCCTACGAGCAGTACTTC.

The CDR3 is CATSRGLATDTQYF. The CDR3 bases are TGTGCCACCTCGCGGGGACTAGCCACAGATACGCAGTATTTT. The chain combines TRBV6-6 with TRBJ2-3; the match to TRBD2 covers 9 bases. This CDR3 is built from 14 residues. Germline-derived CDR1 and CDR2 are MNHNY and SVGAGI (reference sequence). With V trimmed by 10 bases and J by 2 bases, 7 bases remained unmatched.

This chain links TRBV5-6 with TRBJ1-1, with TRBD1 identical over 8 bases. Germline loops: CDR1 SGHDT, CDR2 YYEEEE. The CDR3 is made up of 11 amino acids. Germline trimming cut 9 bases from V and 5 bases from J; bases unmatched to any gene: 3. The chain's CDR3 is CAITGGTEAFF. The CDR3 region has the DNA TGTGCCATCACAGGGGGGACTGAAGCTTTCTTT.

The CDR3 DNA reads TGCGCCAGCAGCCCTCCGCGGTCCAATGAGCAGTTCTTC. Translating it yields CASSPPRSNEQFF. The chain has TRBV4-1 and TRBJ2-1; no clear D gene. V shed 4 bases and J shed 6 bases, with 10 bases lying between them. CDR3 length equals 13 residues. Per germline, CDR1 MGHRA and CDR2 YSYEKL.

Here the CDR3 reads CASSLEGAAAQPQHF. CDR3 bases: TGCGCCAGCAGCTTGGAAGGGGCCGCGGCTCAGCCCCAGCATTTT. The J gene is TRBJ1-5, the V gene TRBV5-1, with D perhaps TRBD1 (5 bases). The CDR3 has 15 amino acids. Germline V gene data show CDR1 as SGHRS and CDR2 as YFSETQ. Deletions cut 0 bases from V and 6 bases from J, with 13 bases between. The complete variable domain, with remaining parts taken from reference TRBV5-1 and TRBJ1-5, reads KAGVTQTPRYLIKTRGQQVTLSCSPISGHRSVSWYQQTPGQGLQFLFEYFSETQRNKGNFPGRFSGRQFSNSRSEMNVSTLELGDSALYLCASSLEGAAAQPQHFGDGTRLSIL.

V usage is TRBV23-1 and J usage is TRBJ2-7, with D tentatively TRBD1 (6 bases). TRBV23-1 is noted as an ORF with a role that remains uncertain. Trimming took 6 bases from V and 7 from J, leaving 22 bases between them. This CDR3 contains 15 residues. CDR3: CASSQTASRGKEQYF. Here the CDR3 DNA reads TGCGCCAGCAGCCAAACGGCTAGCAGGGGAAAGGAGCAGTACTTC.

V and J are TRBV5-1 and TRBJ1-2; perhaps TRBD1 as D (5 bases). Per germline, CDR1 SGHRS and CDR2 YFSETQ. The CDR3 is made up of 16 amino acids. The V end lost 0 bases, the J end lost 1 base, and 13 bases lay between the germline ends. The DNA of the CDR3 is TGCGCCAGCAGCTTGGAGTCGTACAGGCTTAACTATGGCTACACCTTC. This translates into CASSLESYRLNYGYTF.

The rearrangement uses TRBV11-2 and TRBJ1-2, with D possibly TRBD1 on 5 matching bases. This CDR3 comprises 14 residues. Germline CDR1 reads SGHAT; CDR2 reads FQNNGV. The ends were cut back, 8 bases at V and 0 bases at J, with 13 bases in the middle. CDR3 nucleotide sequence: TGTGCCAGCGACCGGGGGGTAGCTAACTATGGCTACACCTTC. This gives the protein CASDRGVANYGYTF.

CDR3 nucleotides: TGTGCCAGCAGTGGACAGGTGGGACAGCCCCAGCATTTT. Protein: CASSGQVGQPQHF. This chain connects TRBV6-5 to TRBJ1-5; 7 bases line up with TRBD1. The CDR3 is made up of 13 amino acids. J gave up 7 bases and V 5 bases, and 5 bases lay outside the gene matches. Germline V gene sequence: CDR1 MNHEY, CDR2 SVGAGI.

The rearrangement joins TRBV29-1 to TRBJ2-5, with 10 bases fitting TRBD1. The V and J ends lost 7 bases and 4 bases, in that order; junction bases with no gene match: 6. This CDR3 is built from 13 residues. The germline gives CDR1 SQVTM, CDR2 ANQGSEA. CDR3 protein: CSAMTGGAETQYF. The CDR3 region has the DNA TGCAGCGCCATGACAGGGGGCGCAGAGACCCAGTACTTC.

The rearrangement joins TRBV6-5 to TRBJ2-1; TRBD1 matches at 11 bases. V lost 4 bases to trimming and J lost 4 bases; unmatched junction nucleotides: 3. The germline CDR1 and CDR2 sequences are MNHEY and SVGAGI. The length of the CDR3 is 15 residues. The CDR3 coding sequence is TGTGCCAGCAGTTCCGGGACAGGGGGTTACAATGAGCAGTTCTTC. Translating it yields CASSSGTGGYNEQFF.

The chain uses TRBV5-1 and TRBJ2-1, with D perhaps TRBD1 (7 bases). The germline V gene has CDR1 SGHRS and CDR2 YFSETQ. With 2 bases removed from V and 6 bases from J, the gap between germline ends came to 12 bases. The CDR3 runs 14 residues. The CDR3 region has the DNA TGCGCCAGCAGCTTTAGACAGGGAGGCAATGAGCAGTTCTTC. It encodes CASSFRQGGNEQFF.

The V gene is TRBV9, the J gene TRBJ1-1, with D perhaps matching TRBD1 (5 bases). Germline V gene sequence: CDR1 SGDLS, CDR2 YYNGEE. V dropped 0 bases and J dropped 5 bases, with 11 bases sitting between them. The CDR3 length is 14 residues. CDR3 region: CASSVEAGRTEAFF. For the CDR3, the DNA is TGTGCCAGCAGCGTAGAGGCGGGACGGACTGAAGCTTTCTTT.

This sequence joins TRBV4-3 and TRBJ1-1; 12 positions agree with TRBD1. Trimming at V came to 0 bases and at J to 10 bases, leaving 9 bases not matched to a gene. The CDR3 is 16 amino acids. Germline CDR1 reads LGHNA; CDR2 reads YSLEER. The CDR3 DNA sequence: TGCGCCAGCAGCCAAGATCAGAGGGACAGGGGGCCCGGAGCTTTCTTT. Translating gives CASSQDQRDRGPGAFF.

The chain carries TRBV29-1 and TRBJ2-1; 11 bases match TRBD2. CDR3 length: 17 residues. The V segment lost 3 bases and the J segment 0 bases; nucleotides outside the gene matches: 7. The germline V gene has CDR1 SQVTM and CDR2 ANQGSEA. DNA of the CDR3: TGCAGCGTTGAGGGACTAGCGGACCTAGGCTCCTACAATGAGCAGTTCTTC. Protein sequence: CSVEGLADLGSYNEQFF.

The chain links TRBV6-5 to TRBJ2-5; 7 bases are a match to TRBD2. V was pared by 2 bases and J by 4 bases, with 7 bases of the junction left unmatched. CDR1 is MNHEY and CDR2 is SVGAGI in the germline V gene. There are 15 residues in the CDR3. The CDR3: CASSYTGEGAETQYF. In nucleotides, the CDR3 is TGTGCCAGCAGTTACACGGGGGAGGGAGCAGAGACCCAGTACTTC.

The V call is TRBV10-2, the J call TRBJ1-6, with TRBD1 as a possible D gene (6 bases). V was pared by 0 bases and J by 8 bases, with 20 bases between. Germline V CDR1 and CDR2: WSHSY, SAAADI. The CDR3 is 18 amino acids. CDR3 loop: CASSESGATGAGDSPLHF. CDR3 DNA sequence: TGCGCCAGCAGTGAGTCGGGGGCTACAGGAGCCGGAGATTCACCCCTCCACTTT.

The chain combines TRBV10-2 with TRBJ2-4, with D maybe TRBD2 (5 bases). V lost 2 bases and J lost 7, with 12 bases in between. From germline, CDR1 is WSHSY and CDR2 SAAADI. The CDR3 is made up of 14 amino acids. CDR3 region: CASSEDQLVNIQYF. DNA for the CDR3: TGCGCCAGCAGTGAGGACCAACTAGTGAACATTCAGTACTTC.

This chain joins TRBV9 and TRBJ1-6; D is perhaps TRBD1 (5 bases). The CDR3 loop spans 13 amino acids. V gave up 3 bases and J gave up 4 bases, with 5 bases separating them. Germline loops: CDR1 SGDLS, CDR2 YYNGEE. CDR3 DNA sequence: TGTGCCAGCAGCGACAGGTATAATTCACCCCTCCACTTT. Translation gives CASSDRYNSPLHF.

The chain is built from TRBV6-1 and TRBJ2-3; TRBD2 agrees at 12 bases. Germline V CDR1 and CDR2: MNHNS, SASEGT. The CDR3 runs 15 residues. With V trimmed by 5 bases and J by 3 bases, 3 bases remained unmatched. In DNA form, the CDR3 reads TGTGCCAGCAGTTCACTAGCGGGGGGAACAGATACGCAGTATTTT. Amino acid sequence: CASSSLAGGTDTQYF.

The genes are TRBV25-1 and TRBJ2-1; 9 bases match TRBD1. Germline CDR1 and CDR2: MGHDK and SYGVNS. CDR3 length: 17 residues. V lost 0 bases, J lost 9 bases, and 12 bases stayed unmatched. The CDR3 DNA sequence: TGTGCCAGCAGTGAATACGCGGGCCGACAGGGGGGAGGTGAGCAGTTCTTC. This codes for CASSEYAGRQGGGEQFF.

The genes are TRBV4-2 and TRBJ2-1; 13 nucleotides align to TRBD2. Germline CDR1 and CDR2: LGHNA and YNFKEQ. The CDR3 is 16 amino acids. The J segment lost 4 bases and the V segment lost 2 bases, leaving 2 bases of the junction unmatched. CDR3: CASSQRGLAGYNEQFF. The CDR3 nucleotides read TGTGCCAGCAGCCAACGGGGACTAGCGGGGTACAATGAGCAGTTCTTC.

This chain links TRBV6-4 with TRBJ2-1; 10 bases align to TRBD2. This CDR3 is built from 16 residues. Germline loops: CDR1 MRHNA, CDR2 SNTAGT. The ends lost 0 bases at V and 8 bases at J; junction bases unmatched: 7. CDR3: CASSDSKREGLDEQFF. CDR3 bases: TGTGCCAGCAGTGACTCTAAGCGGGAGGGCCTCGATGAGCAGTTCTTC.

This sequence joins TRBV30 and TRBJ1-6; the D gene is possibly TRBD1 (5 bases). This CDR3 is 10 amino acids long. The germline V and J ends were trimmed by 3 bases and 15 bases, with 9 bases remaining between them. Germline V gives CDR1 GTSNPN, CDR2 SVGIG (reference sequence). CDR3 nucleotide sequence: TGTGCCTGGAGCCAGGGTGTCCTCCACTTT. As protein: CAWSQGVLHF.

A few counts support this clone. Different DNA sequences within this sample yield the same CDR3. The chain has TRBV6-5 and TRBJ1-5; D possibly corresponds to TRBD1 (5 bases). This CDR3 has 14 amino acids. CDR1 is MNHEY, CDR2 SVGAGI, per germline. The V end lost 0 bases, the J end lost 2 bases, and 5 bases lay between the germline ends. In nucleotides, the CDR3 is TGTGCCAGCAGTTACTCAGGGGGCAATCAGCCCCAGCATTTT. As protein: CASSYSGGNQPQHF.

This sequence joins TRBV7-6 and TRBJ2-2; D remains unclear. The V end was cut by 5 bases, the J end by 6 bases, with 7 bases between. This CDR3 contains 12 residues. Germline assignment: CDR1 SGHVS and CDR2 FNYEAQ. The CDR3 reads CASSHQSGELFF. The CDR3, as DNA: TGTGCCAGCAGCCACCAGTCCGGGGAGCTGTTTTTT.

V is TRBV28 and J is TRBJ1-5, with D unclear. Trimming shortened V by 2 bases and J by 0 bases, and 5 bases separated the two germline ends. The CDR3 totals 14 residues. Germline V gene sequence: CDR1 MDHEN, CDR2 SYDVKM. CDR3 nucleotide sequence: TGTGCCAGCAGTTTACGGGTTAGCAATCAGCCCCAGCATTTT. Encoded protein: CASSLRVSNQPQHF.

This clone was found a few times. The CDR3 sequence: CASSLRVGAGETGELFF. DNA for the CDR3: TGTGCCAGCAGCCTCCGGGTGGGGGCGGGAGAAACCGGGGAGCTGTTTTTT. This sequence joins TRBV9 and TRBJ2-2; D is perhaps TRBD2 (7 bases). Trimming took off 4 bases at V and 5 bases at J, with 21 bases between the two ends. Per germline, CDR1 SGDLS and CDR2 YYNGEE. This CDR3 spans 17 amino acids.

This clone appeared once. The chain couples TRBV7-2 to TRBJ1-2; tentatively, D is TRBD1 (6 bases). The germline gives CDR1 SGHTA, CDR2 FQGNSA. The CDR3 runs 16 residues. Trimming removed 0 bases from V and 8 bases from J, with 19 bases in between. The CDR3 DNA follows: TGTGCCAGCAGCTTAGCGATTAGGTCGGGGGGCGAAGGCTACACCTTC. It is translated as CASSLAIRSGGEGYTF.